This entry lists 6 T cell receptor beta chains sequenced from one sample in a study of T cell repertoires in cytomegalovirus infection. Via MiXCR, TCRdb re-called the reads, giving one row per CDR3 protein. The sample lists approximately 600,000 distinct CDR3 sequences; approximately 40% were seen once. These receptors lack a known antigen. Sequenced here: cultured PBMCs, sampled from culture after CMV antigen stimulation. Receptors were obtained from a human donor in good health (CMV status not recorded). Some clones in this sample may be carry-over from other donors' samples.

This sequence joins TRBV11-2 and TRBJ1-1; perhaps TRBD1 as D (6 bases). CDR3 length: 17 amino acids. V lost 4 bases and J 0 bases, leaving 18 bases between the germline ends. Germline CDR1 is SGHAT and CDR2 is FQNNGV. CDR3 DNA sequence: TGTGCCAGCAGCTCAGAGGCAGGGGATTCCATGAACACTGAAGCTTTCTTT. This sequence encodes CASSSEAGDSMNTEAFF.

The V and J genes are TRBV7-9 and TRBJ2-3, with D perhaps assigned TRBD1 or TRBD2 (5 bases each). V was cut by 8 bases and J by 0 bases, with 9 bases left in between. CDR1 and CDR2 (germline): SEHNR, FQNEAQ (reference sequence). CDR3 size: 13 residues. Here the CDR3 reads CASRDGSTDTQYF. CDR3 coding DNA: TGTGCCAGCCGGGACGGGAGCACAGATACGCAGTATTTT.

V and J are TRBV6-8 and TRBJ2-1, with 14 bases matching TRBD2. The V gene's germline CDR1 is MNHGY and CDR2 SAAAGT. The trim removed 0 bases at V and 6 bases at J, leaving 4 bases unmatched. This CDR3 contains 17 residues. CDR3 in DNA: TGTGCCAGCAGTTACTCTTGGGGACTAGCGGGAGCCAATGAGCAGTTCTTC. Its translation: CASSYSWGLAGANEQFF.

This chain links TRBV5-1 with TRBJ2-1; 12 nucleotides line up with TRBD2. This CDR3 is 16 amino acids long. Germline-derived CDR1 and CDR2 are SGHRS and YFSETQ. Unmatched junction bases numbered 6, after V lost 7 bases and J lost 1 base. In nucleotides, the CDR3 is TGCGCCAGCGGCCGACTAGCGGGAGTATCCTACAATGAGCAGTTCTTC. Protein: CASGRLAGVSYNEQFF. Full variable domain (missing parts from reference TRBV5-1 and TRBJ2-1): KAGVTQTPRYLIKTRGQQVTLSCSPISGHRSVSWYQQTPGQGLQFLFEYFSETQRNKGNFPGRFSGRQFSNSRSEMNVSTLELGDSALYLCASGRLAGVSYNEQFFGPGTRLTVL.

This clonotype was seen only once. The rearrangement uses TRBV19 and TRBJ1-5, with unresolved D. This CDR3 comprises 17 residues. In germline, CDR1 is LNHDA, CDR2 SQIVND (reference sequence). V shed 10 bases and J shed 2 bases, with 24 bases lying between them. The CDR3 DNA reads as TGTGCCACCCCAAATGGACTAGGAGGGTCAGGCAATCAGCCCCAGCATTTT. It encodes CATPNGLGGSGNQPQHF.

This rearrangement joins TRBV7-2 to TRBJ1-5; D gene uncertain. The CDR3 consists of 15 residues. The V gene lost 1 base and the J gene lost 4 bases, with 11 bases spanning the gap. Germline V lookup: CDR1 SGHTA, CDR2 FQGNSA. The CDR3 loop reads CASSLEAGRNQPQHF. In nucleotides, the CDR3 is TGTGCCAGCAGCTTAGAGGCGGGGAGAAATCAGCCCCAGCATTTT.